This paragraph covers one T cell receptor (beta chain) sequence. Its antigen is still unknown. Using its own MiXCR run on the RT-PCR reads, TCRdb lists one record per CDR3 protein. The sample shows hundreds of thousands of distinct CDR3 sequences, 7.6% of them seen only once. This sample was taken from a study of response to subunit inactivated influenza vaccine. Study-level results: The authors offered the suggestion that each seasonal influenza vaccination recruits few new T cells.

V was trimmed by 8 bases and J by 5 bases, leaving 18 bases between them. This CDR3 comprises 15 residues. The chain is built from TRBV12-3 or TRBV12-4 and TRBJ2-2, with D maybe TRBD2 (7 bases). The sample was PBMCs from blood, taken less than 30 months after vaccination. The receptor was derived from a man aged 45 to 70 who received an inactivated influenza vaccine. DNA for the CDR3: TGTGCCAGCGGTCGTGGGGGGGCCAAGACCGGGGAGCTGTTTTTT. Amino acid sequence: CASGRGGAKTGELFF.